The table lists the clone carrying this T cell receptor (beta chain) with a few counts. This specimen comes from a study of beta chain features in type 1 diabetes. Study details: Healthy donors and patients had similar age, gender and cell yields.

Sampling consisted of one heparinised blood draw per donor, averaging around 110 mL. Sorting that relied on CD45RO/CCR7/CD25/CD127/CD95/CD27 yielded CD4+ naive, central memory, regulatory and stem cell-like memory cells. Sorting produced populations that all topped 95% purity. The CDR3 extends over 18 amino acids. V was pared by 3 bases and J by 9 bases, with 13 bases of the junction left unmatched. Germline assignment: CDR1 KGHSH and CDR2 LQKENI. Expressed TCRB transcripts got sequenced, as all isolated RNA was reverse transcribed. The table came from immunoSEQ multiplex PCR; TCRdb's copy has only in-frame clones and leaves some out. The sample holds 350,000 to 400,000 clones; more than 12% are singletons and the top ten take approximately 0.019%.

The specimen was naive CD4+ T cells from blood. V and J are TRBV18 and TRBJ2-1, with 14 bases identical to TRBD2. This clonotype was sampled from a woman aged 18-35 years in good health. CDR3 nucleotides: TGTGCCAGCTCACCTTCGACTAGCGGGAGGGCCCGGTTGACTGAGCAGTTCTTC. Translation gives CASSPSTSGRARLTEQFF.